The TCR beta chain described here comes from a study of T cells in Graves' hyperthyroidism and ophthalmopathy. The sample holds one count of this clonotype. Its target is unknown. As the CDR3 is not closed by the conserved phenylalanine or tryptophan, this likely results from a read error. Patients showing uncontrolled infection, other autoimmune disease, pregnancy or lactation were ineligible. Whole-study findings and limits: A 13 V-J signature model discriminated ophthalmopathy versus stable hyperthyroidism. The model identified upcoming ophthalmopathy a median 6.5 months ahead of onset. Most thyroid-expanded clonotypes above 0.001 were also found in blood.

What was amplified from RNA transcripts were TCR beta CDR3 regions. The HTBI primer set drove a first-round RT-PCR of the TCR CDR3. TCRdb reprocessed the multiplex PCR reads via MiXCR and lists one record per CDR3 protein. The data contain 360,000 or so distinct CDR3 sequences, 15% to 20% of them singletons. Germline assignment: CDR1 MNHNS and CDR2 SASEGT. The CDR3 covers 11 residues. The clonotype comes from a woman aged 40 to 55 with Graves' ophthalmopathy. Sequenced material: blood. The gene calls are TRBV6-1 and TRBJ1-1; no reliable D call. CDR3 in DNA: TGTGTCAGCAGGACCAACACTGAAGCTTTCATT. Encoded protein: CVSRTNTEAFI.